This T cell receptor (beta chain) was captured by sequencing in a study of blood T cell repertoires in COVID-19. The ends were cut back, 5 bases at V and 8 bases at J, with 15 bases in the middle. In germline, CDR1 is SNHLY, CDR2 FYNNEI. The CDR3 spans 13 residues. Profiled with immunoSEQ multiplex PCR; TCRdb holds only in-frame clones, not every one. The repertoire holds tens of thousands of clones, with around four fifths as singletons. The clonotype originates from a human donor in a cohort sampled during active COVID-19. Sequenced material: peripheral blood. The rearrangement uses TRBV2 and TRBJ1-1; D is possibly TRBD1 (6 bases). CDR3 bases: TGTGCCAGCAGTCAGACAGGAGGCCTAGAAGCTTTCTTT. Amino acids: CASSQTGGLEAFF.